A selection of T cell receptor beta chains follows, all from one sample in a study of blood T cell repertoires in COVID-19. TCRdb's table, derived via immunoSEQ multiplex PCR, lists solely in-frame clones and lacks some. This repertoire shows about 240,000 clones, 70% to 90% found once; its top ten account for roughly 3.5%. Sequenced sample: PBMCs or T cells enriched from blood (not recorded which). These receptors all stem from a woman in her 40s with acute COVID-19. Each CDR3 is given with its conserved first and last residue. D genes are given only for firm matches. Clone sizes are given selectively: once, few, many, or a class where the clone is expanded.

TRBD2	TRBJ2-5	.	TRBV3-1/TRBV3-2	CASSHRGLAGGPRETQYF	TGTGCCAGCAGCCACCGAGGACTAGCGGGAGGGCCGCGAGAGACCCAGTACTTC
TRBD2	TRBJ2-7	.	TRBV6-1	CASSENPSGRIYEQYF	TGTGCCAGCAGTGAGAACCCTAGCGGGAGAATCTACGAGCAGTACTTC
.	TRBJ2-3	.	TRBV7-3	CASSLNSGHWPSDTQYF	TGTGCCAGCAGCTTAAATTCGGGACATTGGCCTTCAGATACGCAGTATTTT
TRBD2	TRBJ2-1	.	TRBV11-3	CASSQEGTSGGNEQFF	TGTGCCAGCAGCCAGGAAGGGACTAGCGGAGGCAATGAGCAGTTCTTC
.	TRBJ2-3	.	TRBV24-1	CATSEYSGGPTDTQYF	TGTGCCACCAGTGAGTATAGCGGAGGACCCACAGATACGCAGTATTTT
.	TRBJ1-5	.	TRBV4-1	CASSPTGFNQPQHF	TGCGCCAGCAGCCCTACAGGGTTCAATCAGCCCCAGCATTTT
.	TRBJ1-2	.	TRBV5-6	CASSQTENYGYTF	TGTGCCAGCAGCCAGACAGAGAACTATGGCTACACCTTC
TRBD1	TRBJ2-3	.	TRBV9	CASSVGPGQGTGDTQYF	TGTGCCAGCAGCGTTGGGCCGGGACAGGGTACCGGAGATACGCAGTATTTT
.	TRBJ2-7	.	TRBV3-1/TRBV3-2	CASSFLSSDEQYF	TGTGCCAGCAGCTTCCTATCGAGCGACGAGCAGTACTTC
.	TRBJ1-2	.	TRBV19	CASSVQQNYGYTF	TGTGCCAGTAGTGTTCAACAAAACTATGGCTACACCTTC
TRBD1	TRBJ2-7	.	TRBV19	CASSSFGTGTYEQYF	TGTGCCAGTAGTTCCTTCGGGACAGGGACCTACGAGCAGTACTTC
.	TRBJ2-3	.	TRBV18	CASSPIGPGATDTQYF	TGTGCCAGCTCACCAATCGGGCCAGGGGCAACAGATACGCAGTATTTT
TRBD1	TRBJ2-7	.	TRBV19	CASAPGTGSYEQYF	TGTGCCAGTGCCCCCGGGACAGGCTCCTACGAGCAGTACTTC
TRBD2	TRBJ2-2	.	TRBV11-3	CASSSRQREADTGELFF	TGTGCCAGCAGTTCTCGACAGCGGGAGGCCGACACCGGGGAGCTGTTTTTT
TRBD1	TRBJ2-1	.	TRBV5-1	CASQDRVSDEQFF	TGCGCCAGCCAAGACAGGGTGAGCGATGAGCAGTTCTTC
TRBD2	TRBJ2-1	.	TRBV10-3	CAISVAGEHNEQFF	TGTGCCATCAGTGTAGCGGGAGAACACAATGAGCAGTTCTTC
TRBD2	TRBJ2-7	.	TRBV6-5	CASSGLAAYEQYF	TGTGCCAGCAGCGGACTAGCGGCCTACGAGCAGTACTTC
TRBD2	TRBJ2-7	.	TRBV25-1	CASSDRGPSGDSYEQYF	TGTGCCAGCAGTGATCGGGGACCTAGCGGGGACTCCTACGAGCAGTACTTC
TRBD1	TRBJ2-2	.	TRBV30	CAWSGDRDTGELFF	TGTGCCTGGAGTGGGGACAGGGACACCGGGGAGCTGTTTTTT
TRBD1	TRBJ2-1	.	TRBV11-3	CASSPQDRVSRDEQFF	TGTGCCAGCAGCCCGCAGGACAGGGTTTCTCGGGATGAGCAGTTCTTC
TRBD2	TRBJ2-3	.	TRBV3-1/TRBV3-2	CASSPGRAGGSTDTQYF	TGTGCCAGCAGCCCCGGACGGGCGGGGGGAAGCACAGATACGCAGTATTTT
TRBD2	TRBJ2-1	.	TRBV15	CATSRDRLAAYNEQFF	TGTGCCACCAGCAGAGATCGACTAGCGGCGTACAATGAGCAGTTCTTC
.	TRBJ2-7	.	TRBV7-2	CASSLQGLGDIDYEQYF	TGTGCCAGCAGCTTACAGGGATTGGGGGACATTGACTACGAGCAGTACTTC
.	TRBJ1-1	few	TRBV5-1	CASSRTSAGNTEAFF	TGCGCCAGCAGCCGTACATCTGCAGGTAACACTGAAGCTTTCTTT
TRBD2	TRBJ2-7	.	TRBV6-1	CASSEALSGKSFEQYF	TGTGCCAGCAGTGAAGCATTGAGCGGGAAGTCGTTCGAGCAGTACTTC
TRBD2	TRBJ2-7	.	TRBV29-1	CSVDTGRGINEQYF	TGCAGCGTTGATACCGGGAGGGGAATCAACGAGCAGTACTTC
.	TRBJ1-5	once	TRBV21-1	CASSKCHVETGRDNQPQHF	TGTGCCAGCAGCAAATGCCACGTGGAGACAGGGAGAGACAATCAGCCCCAGCATTTT
TRBD1	TRBJ2-7	.	TRBV13	CASSRGQGTYEQYF	TGTGCCAGCAGTAGGGGACAGGGGACCTACGAGCAGTACTTC
TRBD2	TRBJ2-1	.	TRBV30	CAWSLAVYNEQFF	TGTGCCTGGAGTCTAGCGGTATACAATGAGCAGTTCTTC
.	TRBJ2-2	.	TRBV18	CASSRASEGSGELFF	TGTGCCAGCTCGAGGGCGAGTGAAGGGTCCGGGGAGCTGTTTTTT
.	TRBJ2-5	.	TRBV15	CATSRDLGGETQYF	TGTGCCACCAGCAGAGATCTAGGAGGGGAGACCCAGTACTTC
TRBD2	TRBJ2-1	.	TRBV7-3	CASSFASGRNEQFF	TGTGCCAGCAGCTTCGCTAGCGGGAGAAATGAGCAGTTCTTC
TRBD1	TRBJ2-2	.	TRBV3-1/TRBV3-2	CASSAGTGFTGELFF	TGTGCCAGCAGTGCCGGGACAGGGTTCACCGGGGAGCTGTTTTTT
TRBD1	TRBJ2-7	.	TRBV11-2	CASSRGQGIEQYF	TGTGCCAGCAGCCGGGGACAGGGGATCGAGCAGTACTTC
.	TRBJ2-1	few	TRBV6-5	CASSPGGHEQFF	TGTGCCAGCAGCCCGGGGGGCCATGAGCAGTTCTTC
TRBD2	TRBJ2-5	.	TRBV5-1	CASSPTSGRGEETQYF	TGCGCCAGCAGCCCGACTAGCGGGAGGGGAGAAGAGACCCAGTACTTC
.	TRBJ1-1	few	TRBV19	CASSPQTANTEAFF	TGTGCCAGCAGCCCCCAGACAGCTAACACTGAAGCTTTCTTT
.	TRBJ1-6	.	TRBV27	CASSQGHALHF	TGTGCCAGCAGTCAGGGACATGCCCTCCACTTT
.	TRBJ1-1	.	TRBV5-4	CASSLSSTEAFF	TGTGCCAGCAGCTTGTCGTCCACTGAAGCTTTCTTT
.	TRBJ1-2	.	TRBV4-2	CASSQGGSYGYTF	TGTGCCAGCAGCCAAGGGGGCAGCTATGGCTACACCTTC
TRBD2	TRBJ2-2	.	TRBV14	CASSQDRGSATGELFF	TGTGCCAGCAGCCAAGATCGCGGGAGCGCCACCGGGGAGCTGTTTTTT
TRBD2	TRBJ2-1	.	TRBV15	CATSRVLAGLSNEQFF	TGTGCCACCAGCAGAGTACTAGCGGGATTAAGCAATGAGCAGTTCTTC
TRBD1	TRBJ2-5	.	TRBV5-4	CASSFRRQGRETQYF	TGTGCCAGCAGCTTTAGACGACAGGGGAGGGAGACCCAGTACTTC
TRBD2	TRBJ2-7	.	TRBV11-3	CASRPVGGNEQYF	TGTGCCAGCAGACCCGTCGGGGGGAACGAGCAGTACTTC
TRBD1	TRBJ2-1	.	TRBV27	CASTTGTGGYNEQFF	TGTGCCAGCACCACCGGGACAGGGGGCTACAATGAGCAGTTCTTC
.	TRBJ1-3	.	TRBV6-5	CASRTQGTGNTIYF	TGTGCCAGCAGGACACAGGGTACAGGAAACACCATATATTTT
.	TRBJ2-2	.	TRBV18	CASSWTGTRNTGELFF	TGTGCCAGCTCGTGGACCGGGACAAGAAACACCGGGGAGCTGTTTTTT
.	TRBJ1-5	.	TRBV27	CAQRRGGGNQPQHF	TGTGCCCAGCGGAGGGGGGGTGGCAATCAGCCCCAGCATTTT
TRBD2	TRBJ2-1	.	TRBV11-2	CASSLGLAGAYNEQFF	TGTGCCAGCAGCTTAGGGCTAGCGGGAGCGTACAATGAGCAGTTCTTC
TRBD1	TRBJ1-4	.	TRBV15	CATSRDRGNEKLFF	TGTGCCACCAGCAGGGACAGGGGTAATGAAAAACTGTTTTTT
TRBD2	TRBJ2-2	.	TRBV11-1	CASSTSSGRRAGELFF	TGTGCCAGCAGCACCTCTAGCGGGAGAAGGGCCGGGGAGCTGTTTTTT
.	TRBJ1-4	.	TRBV5-1	CASRATRGGEKLFF	TGCGCCAGCAGGGCCACTCGGGGTGGAGAAAAACTGTTTTTT
TRBD2	TRBJ2-5	.	TRBV27	CASSSQSGGETQYF	TGTGCCAGCAGTTCCCAAAGCGGGGGTGAGACCCAGTACTTC
.	TRBJ1-6	.	TRBV14	CASSKITGGSYNSPLHF	TGTGCCAGCAGTAAGATTACAGGCGGCTCCTATAATTCACCCCTCCACTTT
TRBD2	TRBJ2-3	.	TRBV11-3	CASSFSGTSGTDTQYF	TGTGCCAGCAGCTTCAGCGGGACTAGCGGGACAGATACGCAGTATTTT
.	TRBJ2-2	few	TRBV4-2	CASSQERDRELFF	TGTGCCAGCAGCCAAGAGCGGGACCGGGAGCTGTTTTTT
TRBD2	TRBJ2-2	.	TRBV25-1	CASTGTRNTGELFF	TGTGCCAGCACCGGGACTAGAAACACCGGGGAGCTGTTTTTT
TRBD1	TRBJ2-5	.	TRBV9	CASSVDPRGFQETQYF	TGTGCCAGCAGCGTAGACCCCAGGGGGTTCCAAGAGACCCAGTACTTC
.	TRBJ1-2	.	TRBV6-6	CASRLNRANYGYTF	TGTGCCAGCAGATTAAACAGGGCTAACTATGGCTACACCTTC